Reported below is one TCR beta chain. The antigen remains undetermined. The sample belongs to a study of siplizumab effects on memory and regulatory T cells. Whole-study findings and limits: Mappable CD4+ clones that were alloreactive averaged about 69% Treg-derived with siplizumab versus approximately 30% in controls. Naive T cells appeared more varied than memory cells and looked like key alloresponse contributors.

Germline lookup yields CDR1 SNHLY and CDR2 FYNNEI. V shed 6 bases and J 6 bases; nucleotides not matched to a gene: 7. The CDR3 is 14 residues long. Assays captured 95,000 to 100,000 TCR templates per sample. The protocol was immunoSEQ multiplex PCR, while the TCRdb copy is restricted to in-frame clones and leaves out a portion. The sample has some 100,000 clones, over 95% seen once; the top ten hold approximately 0.031%. The sequenced sample was naive CD4+ T cells sorted from blood. The TCR comes from a human donor in good health. The V gene is TRBV2, the J gene TRBJ1-5; 8 positions match TRBD1. CDR3 in DNA: TGTGCCAGCAGCGTCGGACAGGGAGGTCAGCCCCAGCATTTT. This sequence encodes CASSVGQGGQPQHF.